This T cell receptor (beta chain) stems from a study of response to subunit inactivated influenza vaccine. CDR3 size: 19 residues. TCRdb re-derived calls from the RT-PCR reads in MiXCR, one entry per CDR3 protein. The repertoire holds roughly 570,000 distinct CDR3 sequences, with 13% to 15% as singletons. In regard to this clonotype: Its matching antigen is unknown.

General study findings and limits: That few new T cells are recruited by each seasonal influenza vaccination was the authors' suggestion.

This sequence was found in a man aged 45-60 years who received an inactivated influenza vaccine. The chain recombines TRBV12-2 with TRBJ2-1; no DNA check was done on the table's D call, TRBD1. TRBV12-2 is labeled a pseudogene. Sequences were derived from PBMCs from blood, sampled roughly 12 days after vaccination. CDR3 sequence: CVQESFGGAAESSYNEQFF. The CDR3 nucleotides read TGTGTACAGGAGAGTTTCGGTGGAGCAGCTGAGAGTTCCTACAATGAGCAGTTCTTC.